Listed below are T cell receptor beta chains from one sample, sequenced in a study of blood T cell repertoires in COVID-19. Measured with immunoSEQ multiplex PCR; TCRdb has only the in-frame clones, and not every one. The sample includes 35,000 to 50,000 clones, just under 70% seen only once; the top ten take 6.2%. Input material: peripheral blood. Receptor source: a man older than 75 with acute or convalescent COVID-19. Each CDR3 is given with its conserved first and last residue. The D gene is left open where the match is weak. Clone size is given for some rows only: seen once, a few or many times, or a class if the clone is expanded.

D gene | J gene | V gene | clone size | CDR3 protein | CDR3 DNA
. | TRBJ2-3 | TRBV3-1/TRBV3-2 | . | CASSQPGADTQYF | TGTGCCAGCAGCCAACCGGGAGCAGATACGCAGTATTTT
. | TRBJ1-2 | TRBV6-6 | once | CASSYSQGVPSYGYTF | TGTGCCAGCAGTTACTCACAGGGAGTACCTTCCTATGGCTACACCTTC
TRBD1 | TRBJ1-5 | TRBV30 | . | CASGTGGLGPQHF | TGTGCCTCCGGGACAGGGGGCCTCGGGCCCCAGCATTTT
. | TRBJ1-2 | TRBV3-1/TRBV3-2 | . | CASSQRAQGTVGYTF | TGTGCCAGCAGCCAACGAGCACAGGGAACGGTTGGCTACACCTTC
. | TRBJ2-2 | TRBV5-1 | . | CASSQEAGYGDGELFF | TGCGCCAGCAGCCAGGAGGCCGGGTACGGTGACGGGGAGCTGTTTTTT
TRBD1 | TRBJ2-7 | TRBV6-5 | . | CASSPPGDREYF | TGTGCCAGCAGTCCCCCTGGGGACAGGGAGTACTTC
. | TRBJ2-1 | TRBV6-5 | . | CASRTQGSYNEQFF | TGTGCCAGCAGAACACAGGGATCCTACAATGAGCAGTTCTTC
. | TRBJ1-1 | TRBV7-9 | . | CASSPLQGTEAFF | TGTGCCAGCAGCCCCCTACAGGGAACTGAAGCTTTCTTT
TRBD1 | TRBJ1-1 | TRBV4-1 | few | CASSQGQGGITEAFF | TGCGCCAGCAGCCAAGGACAGGGGGGAATCACTGAAGCTTTCTTT
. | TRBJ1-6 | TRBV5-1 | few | CASSLVGAPDSPLHF | TGCGCCAGCAGCTTGGTTGGTGCGCCGGATTCACCCCTCCACTTT
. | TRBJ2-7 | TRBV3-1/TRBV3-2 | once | CASSQGAPAYEQYF | TGTGCCAGCAGCCAAGGAGCCCCCGCCTACGAGCAGTACTTC